These T cell receptor beta chains were read from a single sample in a study of T cells after yellow fever vaccination. TCRdb ran MiXCR on the 5' RACE reads and lists one entry per CDR3 protein. The sample records about 160,000 distinct CDR3 sequences, 6% to 7.5% being singletons. Sequences were derived from CD4+ T cells sorted from PBMCs, sampled about 5 days after the first yellow fever vaccination. Receptors were obtained from a man between 18 and 35 years old who received the YFV17D yellow fever vaccine. Each CDR3 is given with its conserved first and last residue. Fields, in order: CDR3 protein, CDR3 DNA, J gene, clone size, D gene, CDR3 length, V gene. A D gene is named only where the DNA matches it firmly. Part of the rows lack a size; the others show once, few, many or a class for expanded clones.

CDR3aa: CASSSQGHSNTGELFF
CDR3nt: TGTGCCAGCAGCTCACAGGGGCATTCGAACACCGGGGAGCTGTTTTTT
j_gene: TRBJ2-2
abundance: many
d_gene: TRBD1
len: 16
v_gene: TRBV7-3

CDR3aa: CASSSGLPISGANVLTF
CDR3nt: TGTGCCAGCAGTTCCGGACTTCCCATCTCTGGGGCCAACGTCCTGACTTTC
j_gene: TRBJ2-6
abundance: few
d_gene: .
len: 17
v_gene: TRBV27

CDR3aa: CASSEGGQGYTGELFF
CDR3nt: TGTGCCAGCAGTGAAGGGGGACAGGGGTACACCGGGGAGCTGTTTTTT
j_gene: TRBJ2-2
abundance: many
d_gene: TRBD1
len: 16
v_gene: TRBV2

CDR3aa: CASSVGGGKNEQFF
CDR3nt: TGTGCCAGCAGCGTAGGAGGGGGAAAAAATGAGCAGTTCTTC
j_gene: TRBJ2-1
abundance: many
d_gene: .
len: 14
v_gene: TRBV9

CDR3aa: CASGLWSTDTQYF
CDR3nt: TGTGCTAGTGGTTTGTGGAGCACAGATACGCAGTATTTT
j_gene: TRBJ2-3
abundance: .
d_gene: .
len: 13
v_gene: TRBV12-5

CDR3aa: CASSAGGGAEAFF
CDR3nt: TGTGCCAGCAGCGCAGGGGGAGGGGCTGAAGCTTTCTTT
j_gene: TRBJ1-1
abundance: many
d_gene: TRBD1
len: 13
v_gene: TRBV7-3

CDR3aa: CASSRTRDGYGYTF
CDR3nt: TGTGCCAGCAGCAGGACTCGAGATGGCTATGGCTACACCTTC
j_gene: TRBJ1-2
abundance: many
d_gene: .
len: 14
v_gene: TRBV7-2

CDR3aa: CSARGPGPFNEQFF
CDR3nt: TGCAGTGCTAGAGGTCCGGGGCCATTTAATGAGCAGTTCTTC
j_gene: TRBJ2-1
abundance: many
d_gene: .
len: 14
v_gene: TRBV20-1

CDR3aa: CASGIGRHTDTQYF
CDR3nt: TGTGCCAGCGGGATCGGACGGCACACAGATACGCAGTATTTT
j_gene: TRBJ2-3
abundance: few
d_gene: .
len: 14
v_gene: TRBV7-2

CDR3aa: CASNFDRVYGYTF
CDR3nt: TGTGCCAGCAATTTTGACAGGGTCTATGGCTACACCTTC
j_gene: TRBJ1-2
abundance: many
d_gene: TRBD1
len: 13
v_gene: TRBV28

CDR3aa: CASSQDHRTREDTQYF
CDR3nt: TGCGCCAGCAGCCAAGATCACCGGACTAGGGAAGATACGCAGTATTTT
j_gene: TRBJ2-3
abundance: many
d_gene: TRBD2
len: 16
v_gene: TRBV4-3

CDR3aa: CASSLHGTAYGYTF
CDR3nt: TGTGCCAGCAGCTTACACGGGACAGCCTATGGCTACACCTTC
j_gene: TRBJ1-2
abundance: few
d_gene: TRBD1
len: 14
v_gene: TRBV7-2

CDR3aa: CASSPRGGSYNEQFF
CDR3nt: TGTGCCAGCAGTCCGCGGGGGGGCTCCTACAATGAGCAGTTCTTC
j_gene: TRBJ2-1
abundance: many
d_gene: TRBD2
len: 15
v_gene: TRBV11-3

CDR3aa: CASSVEGQGFNTEAFF
CDR3nt: TGTGCCAGCAGCGTAGAGGGACAGGGGTTCAACACTGAAGCTTTCTTT
j_gene: TRBJ1-1
abundance: many
d_gene: TRBD1
len: 16
v_gene: TRBV9

CDR3aa: CASSQPPGQGGTEAFF
CDR3nt: TGTGCCAGCAGCCAACCTCCGGGACAGGGGGGAACTGAAGCTTTCTTT
j_gene: TRBJ1-1
abundance: many
d_gene: TRBD1
len: 16
v_gene: TRBV3-1

CDR3aa: CASSQSVSGGQETQYF
CDR3nt: TGCGCCAGCAGCCAATCCGTAAGCGGGGGACAAGAGACCCAGTACTTC
j_gene: TRBJ2-5
abundance: many
d_gene: TRBD2
len: 16
v_gene: TRBV4-3

CDR3aa: CSVEGAGNTIYF
CDR3nt: TGCAGCGTTGAGGGAGCTGGAAACACCATATATTTT
j_gene: TRBJ1-3
abundance: few
d_gene: .
len: 12
v_gene: TRBV29-1

CDR3aa: CASSRSVGETQYF
CDR3nt: TGTGCCAGCTCCAGATCCGTAGGGGAGACCCAGTACTTC
j_gene: TRBJ2-5
abundance: many
d_gene: .
len: 13
v_gene: TRBV18

CDR3aa: CASSLDSQNIQYF
CDR3nt: TGCGCCAGCAGCCTCGACAGTCAAAACATTCAGTACTTC
j_gene: TRBJ2-4
abundance: .
d_gene: .
len: 13
v_gene: TRBV4-3

CDR3aa: CSALGVSGGSLNEQFF
CDR3nt: TGCAGTGCCCTGGGTGTTAGCGGGGGGAGTCTCAATGAGCAGTTCTTC
j_gene: TRBJ2-1
abundance: .
d_gene: TRBD2
len: 16
v_gene: TRBV20-1

CDR3aa: CASSLMAGEYNEQFF
CDR3nt: TGTGCCAGCAGCTTAATGGCGGGGGAGTACAATGAGCAGTTCTTC
j_gene: TRBJ2-1
abundance: many
d_gene: TRBD2
len: 15
v_gene: TRBV7-3

CDR3aa: CASSLDLDTDTQYF
CDR3nt: TGTGCCAGCAGCTTGGACTTAGACACAGATACGCAGTATTTT
j_gene: TRBJ2-3
abundance: many
d_gene: .
len: 14
v_gene: TRBV5-4

CDR3aa: CSAPAHGEGPRGHTF
CDR3nt: TGCAGTGCCCCCGCCCATGGGGAGGGCCCCCGTGGCCACACCTTC
j_gene: TRBJ1-2
abundance: .
d_gene: .
len: 15
v_gene: TRBV20-1

CDR3aa: CASSLLGQGRELFF
CDR3nt: TGCGCCAGCAGCTTGTTGGGACAGGGGCGCGAGCTGTTTTTT
j_gene: TRBJ2-2
abundance: few
d_gene: TRBD1
len: 14
v_gene: TRBV5-1

CDR3aa: CSVDERTEAFF
CDR3nt: TGCAGCGTTGATGAAAGGACTGAAGCTTTCTTT
j_gene: TRBJ1-1
abundance: many
d_gene: .
len: 11
v_gene: TRBV29-1

CDR3aa: CASSQGNRGGETQYF
CDR3nt: TGCGCCAGCAGCCAAGGAAACAGGGGAGGGGAGACCCAGTACTTC
j_gene: TRBJ2-5
abundance: few
d_gene: .
len: 15
v_gene: TRBV4-3

CDR3aa: CASTAGGSLAKNIQYF
CDR3nt: TGTGCCAGCACCGCGGGGGGCTCACTAGCCAAAAACATTCAGTACTTC
j_gene: TRBJ2-4
abundance: many
d_gene: TRBD2
len: 16
v_gene: TRBV28

CDR3aa: CASSFSPDEETQYF
CDR3nt: TGCGCCAGCAGCTTTAGTCCTGACGAAGAGACCCAGTACTTC
j_gene: TRBJ2-5
abundance: .
d_gene: .
len: 14
v_gene: TRBV5-1

CDR3aa: CASSPQGYGYTF
CDR3nt: TGTGCCAGCAGTCCCCAGGGGTATGGCTACACCTTC
j_gene: TRBJ1-2
abundance: few
d_gene: .
len: 12
v_gene: TRBV28

CDR3aa: CASSLTADRGPETQYF
CDR3nt: TGTGCCAGCAGCTTAACGGCCGACAGGGGGCCAGAGACCCAGTACTTC
j_gene: TRBJ2-5
abundance: many
d_gene: TRBD1
len: 16
v_gene: TRBV7-3

CDR3aa: CSADHRETDGYTF
CDR3nt: TGCAGTGCTGACCACAGGGAGACAGATGGCTACACCTTC
j_gene: TRBJ1-2
abundance: .
d_gene: .
len: 13
v_gene: TRBV20-1

CDR3aa: CASSLPGQGAVVNTEAFF
CDR3nt: TGTGCCAGCAGCCTACCGGGACAGGGGGCTGTGGTGAACACTGAAGCTTTCTTT
j_gene: TRBJ1-1
abundance: few
d_gene: TRBD1
len: 18
v_gene: TRBV6-5

CDR3aa: CASSPPGGGAEKLFF
CDR3nt: TGCGCCAGCAGCCCGCCGGGGGGCGGCGCGGAAAAACTGTTTTTT
j_gene: TRBJ1-4
abundance: .
d_gene: .
len: 15
v_gene: TRBV4-1

CDR3aa: CASSQDFQGIYF
CDR3nt: TGTGCCAGCAGCCAAGACTTCCAGGGTATATACTTC
j_gene: TRBJ2-7
abundance: many
d_gene: .
len: 12
v_gene: TRBV3-1

CDR3aa: CASRHSGGGDKNIQYF
CDR3nt: TGTGCCAGCAGACATAGCGGGGGGGGGGACAAAAACATTCAGTACTTC
j_gene: TRBJ2-4
abundance: .
d_gene: TRBD2
len: 16
v_gene: TRBV7-2

CDR3aa: CASSLQGTFQETQYF
CDR3nt: TGTGCCAGCAGCTTACAGGGTACCTTCCAAGAGACCCAGTACTTC
j_gene: TRBJ2-5
abundance: few
d_gene: .
len: 15
v_gene: TRBV7-2

CDR3aa: CSARDVPRRGYTF
CDR3nt: TGCAGTGCTAGAGATGTACCCAGGAGGGGCTACACCTTC
j_gene: TRBJ1-2
abundance: once
d_gene: .
len: 13
v_gene: TRBV20-1

CDR3aa: CSATPSRPDEQYF
CDR3nt: TGCAGTGCAACCCCCAGCAGGCCAGACGAGCAGTACTTC
j_gene: TRBJ2-7
abundance: few
d_gene: .
len: 13
v_gene: TRBV20-1

CDR3aa: CASSFPGSNTGELFF
CDR3nt: TGTGCCAGCAGCTTTCCAGGGTCGAACACCGGGGAGCTGTTTTTT
j_gene: TRBJ2-2
abundance: many
d_gene: .
len: 15
v_gene: TRBV7-9

CDR3aa: CIPVSPVTGVPSTDTQYF
CDR3nt: TGTATCCCTGTGTCTCCTGTCACCGGGGTCCCTAGCACAGATACGCAGTATTTT
j_gene: TRBJ2-3
abundance: .
d_gene: .
len: 18
v_gene: TRBV7-5

CDR3aa: CASSSQSGANVLTF
CDR3nt: TGTGCCAGCAGCTCCCAATCTGGGGCCAACGTCCTGACTTTC
j_gene: TRBJ2-6
abundance: few
d_gene: .
len: 14
v_gene: TRBV7-2

CDR3aa: CASSASPPNSGNTIYF
CDR3nt: TGTGCCAGCAGCGCTAGTCCCCCGAACTCTGGAAACACCATATATTTT
j_gene: TRBJ1-3
abundance: few
d_gene: .
len: 16
v_gene: TRBV7-7